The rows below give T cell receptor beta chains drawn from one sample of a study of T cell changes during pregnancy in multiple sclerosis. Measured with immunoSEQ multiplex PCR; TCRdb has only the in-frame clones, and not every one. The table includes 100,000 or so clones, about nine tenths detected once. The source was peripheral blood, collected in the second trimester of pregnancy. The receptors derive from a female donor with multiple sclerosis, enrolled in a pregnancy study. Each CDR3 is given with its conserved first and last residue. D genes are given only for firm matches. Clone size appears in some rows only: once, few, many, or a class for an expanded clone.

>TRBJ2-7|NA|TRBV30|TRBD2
CAWSVLSGRYEQYF
TGTGCCTGGAGTGTACTTAGCGGGAGGTACGAGCAGTACTTC
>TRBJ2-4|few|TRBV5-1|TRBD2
CASSLRTGTSGSGGWAKNIQYF
TGCGCCAGCAGCCTCCGAACCGGGACTAGCGGGAGTGGGGGATGGGCCAAAAACATTCAGTACTTC
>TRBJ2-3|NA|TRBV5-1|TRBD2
CASSSGLAGGNTDTQYF
TGCGCCAGCAGCTCAGGCCTAGCGGGAGGCAACACAGATACGCAGTATTTT
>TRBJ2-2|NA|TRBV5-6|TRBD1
CASSSTGETGELFF
TGTGCCAGCAGCTCAACAGGGGAGACCGGGGAGCTGTTTTTT
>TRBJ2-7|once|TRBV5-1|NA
CASSLEGLYEQYF
TGCGCCAGCAGCTTGGAAGGACTCTACGAGCAGTACTTC
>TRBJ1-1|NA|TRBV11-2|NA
CASSPGLQGTEAFF
TGTGCCAGCAGCCCGGGACTTCAGGGCACTGAAGCTTTCTTT
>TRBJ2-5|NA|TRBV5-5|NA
CASSINPGLLETQYF
TGTGCCAGCAGCATCAACCCAGGGTTGTTGGAGACCCAGTACTTC
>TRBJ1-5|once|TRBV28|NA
CASSRPPGGGNQPQHF
TGTGCCAGCAGTCGTCCTCCAGGCGGGGGCAATCAGCCCCAGCATTTT
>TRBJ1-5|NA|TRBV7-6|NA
CASSFGELREKNQPQHF
TGTGCCAGCAGCTTTGGCGAATTGAGGGAGAAAAATCAGCCCCAGCATTTT
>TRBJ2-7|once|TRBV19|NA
CASSKTGLREQYF
TGTGCCAGTAGTAAAACAGGGCTCCGAGAGCAGTACTTC
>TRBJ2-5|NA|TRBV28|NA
CASSLGTSNKETQYF
TGTGCCAGCAGTTTAGGAACTAGCAACAAAGAGACCCAGTACTTC
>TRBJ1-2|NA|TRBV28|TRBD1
CASSQNRGGAGGYTF
TGTGCCAGCAGCCAGAACCGAGGGGGCGCGGGTGGCTACACCTTC
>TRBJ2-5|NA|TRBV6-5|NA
CASSQSPRSGETQYF
TGTGCCAGCAGTCAAAGCCCTAGATCGGGAGAGACCCAGTACTTC
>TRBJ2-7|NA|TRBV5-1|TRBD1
CASSLLQGVGEQYF
TGCGCCAGCAGCTTGCTACAGGGGGTGGGCGAGCAGTACTTC
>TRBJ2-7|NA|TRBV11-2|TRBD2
CASRPPGDYQYEQYF
TGTGCCAGCAGACCTCCTGGGGACTACCAGTACGAGCAGTACTTC
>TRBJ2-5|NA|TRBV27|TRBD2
CASSWLAGGTETQYF
TGTGCCAGCAGTTGGCTAGCGGGAGGCACAGAGACCCAGTACTTC
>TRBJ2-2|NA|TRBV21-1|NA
CASRTGLTGELFF
TGTGCCAGCAGGACAGGCTTGACCGGGGAGCTGTTTTTT
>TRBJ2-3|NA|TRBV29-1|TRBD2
CSARLAEFTDTQYF
TGCAGCGCCCGACTAGCGGAATTCACAGATACGCAGTATTTT
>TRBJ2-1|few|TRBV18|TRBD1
CASSFNRGSSYNEQFF
TGTGCCAGCTCATTCAACAGGGGGAGCTCCTACAATGAGCAGTTCTTC
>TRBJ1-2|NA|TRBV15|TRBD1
CATSREGQGAVEGYTF
TGTGCCACCAGCAGAGAGGGACAGGGGGCAGTTGAGGGCTACACCTTC
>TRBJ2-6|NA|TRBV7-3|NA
CASSWGEWGPLSGANVLTF
TGTGCCAGCAGTTGGGGGGAATGGGGCCCCCTCTCTGGGGCCAACGTCCTGACTTTC
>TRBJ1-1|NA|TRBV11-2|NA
CASSLDPGRARAEAFF
TGTGCCAGCAGCTTAGATCCAGGCAGGGCCAGGGCTGAAGCTTTCTTT
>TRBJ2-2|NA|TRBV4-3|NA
CASSPSFSGELFF
TGCGCCAGCAGCCCCTCTTTTTCCGGGGAGCTGTTTTTT
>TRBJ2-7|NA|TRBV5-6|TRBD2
CASSSGTSAVF
TGTGCCAGCAGCTCCGGGACTAGCGCGGTTTTC